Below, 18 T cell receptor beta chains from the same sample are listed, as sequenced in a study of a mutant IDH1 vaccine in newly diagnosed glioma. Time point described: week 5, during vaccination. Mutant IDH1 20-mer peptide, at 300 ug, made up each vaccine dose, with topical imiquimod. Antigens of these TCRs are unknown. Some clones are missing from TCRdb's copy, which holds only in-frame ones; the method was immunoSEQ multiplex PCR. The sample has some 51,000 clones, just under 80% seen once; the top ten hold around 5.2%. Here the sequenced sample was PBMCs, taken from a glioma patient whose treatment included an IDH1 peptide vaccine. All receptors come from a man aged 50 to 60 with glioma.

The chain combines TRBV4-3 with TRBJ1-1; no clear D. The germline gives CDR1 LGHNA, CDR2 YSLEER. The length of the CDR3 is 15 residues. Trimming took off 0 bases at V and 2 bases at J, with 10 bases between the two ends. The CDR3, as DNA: TGCGCCAGCAGCCAAGATCTACTGATAAACACTGAAGCTTTCTTT. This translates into CASSQDLLINTEAFF.

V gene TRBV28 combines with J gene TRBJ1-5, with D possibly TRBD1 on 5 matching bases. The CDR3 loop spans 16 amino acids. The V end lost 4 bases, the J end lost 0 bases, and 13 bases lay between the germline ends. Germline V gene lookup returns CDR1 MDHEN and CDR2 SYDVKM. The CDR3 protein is CASSSGKFYSNQPQHF. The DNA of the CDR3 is TGTGCCAGCAGTTCAGGGAAGTTTTATAGCAATCAGCCCCAGCATTTT. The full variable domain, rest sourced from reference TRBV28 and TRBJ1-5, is DVKVTQSSRYLVKRTGEKVFLECVQDMDHENMFWYRQDPGLGLRLIYFSYDVKMKEKGDIPEGYSVSREKKERFSLILESASTNQTSMYLCASSSGKFYSNQPQHFGDGTRLSIL.

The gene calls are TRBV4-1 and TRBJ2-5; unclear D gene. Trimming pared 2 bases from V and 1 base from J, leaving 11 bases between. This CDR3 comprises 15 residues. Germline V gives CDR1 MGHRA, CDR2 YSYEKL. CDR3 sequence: CASSQSAAAQETQYF. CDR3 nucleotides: TGCGCCAGCAGCCAATCGGCGGCAGCCCAAGAGACCCAGTACTTC.

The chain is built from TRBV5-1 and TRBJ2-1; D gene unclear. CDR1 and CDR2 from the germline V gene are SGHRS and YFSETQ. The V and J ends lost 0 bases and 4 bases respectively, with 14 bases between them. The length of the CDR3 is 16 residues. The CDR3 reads CASSLGGNQEYNEQFF. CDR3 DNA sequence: TGCGCCAGCAGCTTGGGCGGCAACCAGGAGTACAATGAGCAGTTCTTC.

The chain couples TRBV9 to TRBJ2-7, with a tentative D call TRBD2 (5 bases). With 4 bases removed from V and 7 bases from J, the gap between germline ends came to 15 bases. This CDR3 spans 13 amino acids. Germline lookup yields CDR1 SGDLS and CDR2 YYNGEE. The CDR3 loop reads CASSNGEGGEQYF. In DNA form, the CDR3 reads TGTGCCAGCAGCAACGGAGAGGGCGGGGAGCAGTACTTC.

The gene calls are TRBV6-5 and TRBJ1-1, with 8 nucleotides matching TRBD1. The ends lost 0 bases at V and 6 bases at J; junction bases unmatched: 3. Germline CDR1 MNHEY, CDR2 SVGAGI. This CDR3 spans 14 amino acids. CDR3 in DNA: TGTGCCAGCAGTTACTCCGGACAGGGCTCTGAAGCTTTCTTT. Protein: CASSYSGQGSEAFF.

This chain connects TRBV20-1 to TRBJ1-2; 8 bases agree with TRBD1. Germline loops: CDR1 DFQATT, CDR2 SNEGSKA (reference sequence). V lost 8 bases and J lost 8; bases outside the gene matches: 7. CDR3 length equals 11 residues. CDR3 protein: CSPWTGKGYTF. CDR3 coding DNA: TGCAGTCCCTGGACAGGGAAGGGCTACACCTTC.

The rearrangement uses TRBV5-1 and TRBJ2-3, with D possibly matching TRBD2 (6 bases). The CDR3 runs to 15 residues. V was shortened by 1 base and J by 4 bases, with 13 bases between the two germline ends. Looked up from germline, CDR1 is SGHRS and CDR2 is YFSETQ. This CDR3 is CASSLIWASADTQYF. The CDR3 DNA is TGCGCCAGCAGCTTGATTTGGGCTAGCGCAGATACGCAGTATTTT.

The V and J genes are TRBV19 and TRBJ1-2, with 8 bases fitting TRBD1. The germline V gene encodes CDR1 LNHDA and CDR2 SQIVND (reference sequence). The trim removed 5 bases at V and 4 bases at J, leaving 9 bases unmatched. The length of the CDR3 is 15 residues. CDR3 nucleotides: TGTGCCAGTAGTGACGGACAGGGTGGCACCTATGGCTACACCTTC. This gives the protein CASSDGQGGTYGYTF. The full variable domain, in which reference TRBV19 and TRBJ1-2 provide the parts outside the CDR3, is DGGITQSPKYLFRKEGQNVTLSCEQNLNHDAMYWYRQDPGQGLRLIYYSQIVNDFQKGDIAEGYSVSREKKESFPLTVTSAQKNPTAFYLCASSDGQGGTYGYTFGSGTRLTVV.

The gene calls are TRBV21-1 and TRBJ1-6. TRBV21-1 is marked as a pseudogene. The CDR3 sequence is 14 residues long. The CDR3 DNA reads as TGTGCCAGCAGCATTGGTATGCATAATTCACCCCTCCACTTT. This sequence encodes CASSIGMHNSPLHF.

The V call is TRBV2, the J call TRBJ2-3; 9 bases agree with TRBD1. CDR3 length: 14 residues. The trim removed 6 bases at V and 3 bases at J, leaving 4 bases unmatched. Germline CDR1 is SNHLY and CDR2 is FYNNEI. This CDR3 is CASSRDRVTDTQYF. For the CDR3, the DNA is TGTGCCAGCAGCCGGGACAGGGTGACAGATACGCAGTATTTT. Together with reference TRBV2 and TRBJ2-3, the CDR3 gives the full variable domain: EPEVTQTPSHQVTQMGQEVILRCVPISNHLYFYWYRQILGQKVEFLVSFYNNEISEKSEIFDDQFSVERPDGSNFTLKIRSTKLEDSAMYFCASSRDRVTDTQYFGPGTRLTVL.

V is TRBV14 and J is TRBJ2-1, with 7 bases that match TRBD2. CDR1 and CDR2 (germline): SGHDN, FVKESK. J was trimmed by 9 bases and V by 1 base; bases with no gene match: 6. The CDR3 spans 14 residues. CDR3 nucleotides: TGTGCCAGCAGCCAAGTGGGGGGGGTAACTGAGCAGTTCTTC. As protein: CASSQVGGVTEQFF.

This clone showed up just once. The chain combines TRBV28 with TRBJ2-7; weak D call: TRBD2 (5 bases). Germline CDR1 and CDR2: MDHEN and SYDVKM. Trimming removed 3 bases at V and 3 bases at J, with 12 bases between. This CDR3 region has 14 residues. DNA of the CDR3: TGTGCCAGCAGTTTTGGAGGCCTAATCTACGAGCAGTACTTC. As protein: CASSFGGLIYEQYF.

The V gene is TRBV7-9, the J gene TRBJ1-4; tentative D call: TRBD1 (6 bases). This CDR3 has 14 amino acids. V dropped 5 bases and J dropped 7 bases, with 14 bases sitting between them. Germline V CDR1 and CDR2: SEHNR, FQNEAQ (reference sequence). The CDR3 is CASSMRQTGEKLFF. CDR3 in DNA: TGTGCCAGCAGCATGCGACAGACAGGTGAAAAACTGTTTTTT.

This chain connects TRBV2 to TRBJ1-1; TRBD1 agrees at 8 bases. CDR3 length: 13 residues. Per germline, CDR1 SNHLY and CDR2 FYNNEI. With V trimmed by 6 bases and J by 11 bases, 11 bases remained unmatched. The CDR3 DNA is TGTGCCAGCAGCGCGGACAGGGCCAAAGCGGCTTTCTTT. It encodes CASSADRAKAAFF.

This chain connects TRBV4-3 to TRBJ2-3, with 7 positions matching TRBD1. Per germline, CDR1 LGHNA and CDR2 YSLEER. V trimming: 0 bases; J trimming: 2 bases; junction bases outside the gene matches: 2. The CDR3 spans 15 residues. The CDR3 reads CASSQDTGVTDTQYF. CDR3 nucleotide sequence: TGCGCCAGCAGCCAAGATACAGGGGTCACAGATACGCAGTATTTT.

CDR3 residues: CASSIKPSGANEQFF. CDR3 in DNA: TGTGCCAGTAGTATCAAGCCTAGCGGGGCGAATGAGCAGTTCTTC. The rearrangement links TRBV19 to TRBJ2-1; TRBD2 matches at 9 bases. In germline, CDR1 is LNHDA, CDR2 SQIVND (reference sequence). The CDR3 is 15 residues long. Trimming removed 3 bases from V and 7 bases from J; junction bases left unmatched: 7.

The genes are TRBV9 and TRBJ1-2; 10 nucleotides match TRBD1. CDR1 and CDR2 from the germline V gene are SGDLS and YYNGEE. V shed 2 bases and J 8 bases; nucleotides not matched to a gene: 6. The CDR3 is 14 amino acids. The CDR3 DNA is TGTGCCAGCAGCGTTTTCGGGACAGGGGAAGGCTACACCTTC. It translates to CASSVFGTGEGYTF.